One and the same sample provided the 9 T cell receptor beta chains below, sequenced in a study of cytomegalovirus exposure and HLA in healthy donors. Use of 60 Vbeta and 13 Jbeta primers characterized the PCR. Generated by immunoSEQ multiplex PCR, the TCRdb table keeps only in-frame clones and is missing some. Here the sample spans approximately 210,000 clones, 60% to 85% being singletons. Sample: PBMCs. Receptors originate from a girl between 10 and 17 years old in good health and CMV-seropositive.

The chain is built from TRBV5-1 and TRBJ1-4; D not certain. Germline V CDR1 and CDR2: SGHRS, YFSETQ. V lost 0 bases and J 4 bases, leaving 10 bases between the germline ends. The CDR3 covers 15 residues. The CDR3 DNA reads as TGCGCCAGCAGCTTGGACCCGGGATATAATGAAAAACTGTTTTTT. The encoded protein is CASSLDPGYNEKLFF. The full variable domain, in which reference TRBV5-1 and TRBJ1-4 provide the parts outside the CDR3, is KAGVTQTPRYLIKTRGQQVTLSCSPISGHRSVSWYQQTPGQGLQFLFEYFSETQRNKGNFPGRFSGRQFSNSRSEMNVSTLELGDSALYLCASSLDPGYNEKLFFGSGTQLSVL.

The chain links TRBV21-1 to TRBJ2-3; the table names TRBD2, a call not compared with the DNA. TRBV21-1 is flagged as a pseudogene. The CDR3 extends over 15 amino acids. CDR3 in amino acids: CASSKIRESRDPSRF. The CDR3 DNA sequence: TGTGCCAGCAGCAAAATCCGGGAGTCCCGGGACCCGTCCCGATTT.

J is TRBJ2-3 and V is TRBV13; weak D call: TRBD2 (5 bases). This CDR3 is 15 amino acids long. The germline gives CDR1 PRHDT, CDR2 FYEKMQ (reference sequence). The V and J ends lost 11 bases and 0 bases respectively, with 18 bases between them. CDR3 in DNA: TGTGCCGCTAGCCGTCGGAACCCTAGCACAGATACGCAGTATTTT. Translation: CAASRRNPSTDTQYF.

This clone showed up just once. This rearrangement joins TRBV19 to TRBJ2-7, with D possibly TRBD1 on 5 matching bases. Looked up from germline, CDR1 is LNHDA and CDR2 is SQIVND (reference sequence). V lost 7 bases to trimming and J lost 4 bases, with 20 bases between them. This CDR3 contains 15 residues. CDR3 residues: CASTPGPGAHYEQYF. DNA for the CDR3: TGTGCCAGTACACCGGGCCCTGGGGCGCATTACGAGCAGTACTTC.

The CDR3 bases are TGTGCCAGCAGCGTGGCTGGTAACGGGGTGAGTGAGCAGTTCTTC. As protein: CASSVAGNGVSEQFF. This sequence joins TRBV9 and TRBJ2-1; maybe TRBD2 (5 bases). CDR1 and CDR2 from the germline V gene are SGDLS and YYNGEE. The CDR3 covers 15 residues. Between the trimmed V and J ends, which lost 2 bases and 9 bases, there was a span of 18 bases.

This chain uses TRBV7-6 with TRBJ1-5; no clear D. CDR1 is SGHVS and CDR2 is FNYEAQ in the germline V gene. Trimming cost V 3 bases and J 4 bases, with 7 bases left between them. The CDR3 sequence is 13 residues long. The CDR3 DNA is TGTGCCAGCAGCTTTAACCTAAATCAGCCCCAGCATTTT. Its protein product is CASSFNLNQPQHF.

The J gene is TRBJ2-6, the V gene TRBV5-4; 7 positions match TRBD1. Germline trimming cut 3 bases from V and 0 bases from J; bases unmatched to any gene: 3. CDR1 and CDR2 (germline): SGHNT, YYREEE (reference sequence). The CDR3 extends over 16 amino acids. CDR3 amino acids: CASSWGQSSGANVLTF. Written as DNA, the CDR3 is TGTGCCAGCAGCTGGGGACAGAGCTCTGGGGCCAACGTCCTGACTTTC.

Written as DNA, the CDR3 is TGTGCCAGCAGCTTATGGACAGGGACTAGCAATCAGCCCCAGCATTTT. Its translation: CASSLWTGTSNQPQHF. The chain joins TRBV7-9 to TRBJ1-5, with 8 bases aligning to TRBD1. The V gene's germline CDR1 is SEHNR and CDR2 FQNEAQ (reference sequence). CDR3 length: 16 amino acids. V lost 2 bases, J lost 0 bases, and 3 bases stayed unmatched.

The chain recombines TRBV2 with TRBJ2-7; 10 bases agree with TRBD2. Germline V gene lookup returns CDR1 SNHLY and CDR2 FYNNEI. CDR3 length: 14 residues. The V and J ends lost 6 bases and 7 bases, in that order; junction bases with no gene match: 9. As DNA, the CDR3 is TGTGCCAGCAGCGGGACTAGCGTTCCCATGGAGCAGTACTTC. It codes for CASSGTSVPMEQYF. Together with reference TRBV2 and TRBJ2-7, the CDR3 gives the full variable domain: EPEVTQTPSHQVTQMGQEVILRCVPISNHLYFYWYRQILGQKVEFLVSFYNNEISEKSEIFDDQFSVERPDGSNFTLKIRSTKLEDSAMYFCASSGTSVPMEQYFGPGTRLTVT.